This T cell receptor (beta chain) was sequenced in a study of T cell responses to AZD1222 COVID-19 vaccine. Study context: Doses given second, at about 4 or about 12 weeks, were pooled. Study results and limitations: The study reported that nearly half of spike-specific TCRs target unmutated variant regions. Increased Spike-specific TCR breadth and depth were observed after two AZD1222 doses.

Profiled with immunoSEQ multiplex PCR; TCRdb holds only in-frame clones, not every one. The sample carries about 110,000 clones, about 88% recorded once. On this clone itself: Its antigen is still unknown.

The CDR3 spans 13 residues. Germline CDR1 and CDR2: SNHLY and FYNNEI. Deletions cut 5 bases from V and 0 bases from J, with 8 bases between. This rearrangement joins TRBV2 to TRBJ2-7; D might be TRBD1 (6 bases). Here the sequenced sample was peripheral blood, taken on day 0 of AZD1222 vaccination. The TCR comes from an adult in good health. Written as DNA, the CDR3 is TGTGCCAGCAGTCGGACAGCCTCCTACGAGCAGTACTTC. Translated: CASSRTASYEQYF.